The 3 T cell receptor beta chains presented below share a single source sample, sequenced in a study of T-cell reconstitution after alpha-beta-depleted transplantation in children. Preparation of the TCRbeta library involved a method that used unique molecular identifiers. Via MiXCR, TCRdb re-called the PCR reads, giving one row per CDR3 protein. The sample contains about 280,000 distinct CDR3 sequences, 11% of which appear only once. The sample here was peripheral blood, taken 180 days after TCRalphabeta/CD19-depleted stem cell transplant. These receptors came from a male patient aged 2 to 9 who had a stem cell transplant for chronic granulomatous disease, so the T cells may come from the graft donor.

The chain combines TRBV21-1 with TRBJ2-5; whether TRBD1, the table's D call, matches the DNA was not checked. TRBV21-1 is assigned pseudogene status. CDR3 length equals 15 residues. CDR3 DNA: TGTGCCAGCGGCAAAGGGAGGGACATGGCAGAGACCCAGTACTTC. It specifies CASGKGRDMAETQYF.

This clonotype was observed at least ten times. The genes are TRBV18 and TRBJ2-5; D not resolved. V was clipped by 2 bases and J by 5 bases, with 12 bases between them. CDR1 and CDR2 (germline): KGHSH, LQKENI. The CDR3 extends over 14 amino acids. The CDR3, as DNA: TGTGCCAGCTCACCAGGCACACGCGTGGAGACCCAGTACTTC. Its translation: CASSPGTRVETQYF.

This clonotype has a count of ten or more. The chain joins TRBV7-9 to TRBJ1-6; maybe TRBD1 (5 bases). V dropped 4 bases and J dropped 4 bases, with 11 bases sitting between them. CDR3 size: 15 residues. Germline V gene data show CDR1 as SEHNR and CDR2 as FQNEAQ (reference sequence). In DNA form, the CDR3 reads TGTGCCAGCAGCTCCCGGGGGGGGTATAATTCACCCCTCCACTTT. Its protein product is CASSSRGGYNSPLHF.